These T cell receptor beta chains were read from a single sample in a study of T cell responses to AZD1222 COVID-19 vaccine. Profiling relied on immunoSEQ multiplex PCR, and the TCRdb table lists in-frame clones only, not all of them. The repertoire consists of 90,000 or so clones, with roughly 89% occurring once and the leading ten covering roughly 5.3%. This sample comprised peripheral blood, obtained 28 days after the second AZD1222 dose. Every receptor here comes from an adult who received the AZD1222 COVID-19 vaccine. CDR3s include the opening cysteine and the closing phenylalanine or tryptophan. A D gene is named only where the DNA matches it firmly.

D | J | length | V | DNA | CDR3
NA | TRBJ1-2 | 13 | TRBV24-1 | TGTGCCACCATACTTAGGGCGGACATGGCTAACACCTTC | CATILRADMANTF
TRBD1 | TRBJ1-1 | 14 | TRBV9 | TGTGCCAGCAGCGTAGACAGGGGGCTGACTGAAGCTTTCTTT | CASSVDRGLTEAFF
NA | TRBJ2-1 | 16 | TRBV5-8 | TGTGCCAGCAGCTTATACCTCGGGAGCTCCTACAATGAGCAGTTCTTC | CASSLYLGSSYNEQFF
NA | TRBJ2-6 | 16 | TRBV9 | TGTGCCAGCAGCGTGTCGGGGACCTCTGGGGCCAACGTCCTGACTTTC | CASSVSGTSGANVLTF
TRBD2 | TRBJ2-1 | 19 | TRBV7-2 | TGTGCCAGCAGCTCAACGAGGACTAGCCGACTGAGCTCCTACAATGAGCAGTTCTTC | CASSSTRTSRLSSYNEQFF
TRBD1 | TRBJ2-1 | 17 | TRBV24-1 | TGTGCCACCAGTGATTCCCTCCGGGACAGCTCTTACAATGAGCAGTTCTTC | CATSDSLRDSSYNEQFF
NA | TRBJ2-2 | 13 | TRBV5-4 | TGTGCCAGCAGCGAACAGAATACCGGGGAGCTGTTTTTT | CASSEQNTGELFF
NA | TRBJ2-5 | 17 | TRBV3-1/TRBV3-2 | TGTGCCAGCAGCCTGGGGGGGCTCGGGGGCGCCCCCCGGACCCAGTACTTC | CASSLGGLGGAPRTQYF
NA | TRBJ1-2 | 15 | TRBV7-3 | TGTGCCAGCAGCTTAAGTTCTGGGGGAGGCTATGGCTACACCTTC | CASSLSSGGGYGYTF
TRBD1 | TRBJ2-1 | 13 | TRBV27 | TGTGCCATCGGGACAGCATCCTACAATGAGCAGTTCTTC | CAIGTASYNEQFF
NA | TRBJ1-5 | 18 | TRBV3-1/TRBV3-2 | TGTGCCAGCAGCCAAGATTTGGGCCCAAGTAGTCGGGATCAGCCCCAGCATTTT | CASSQDLGPSSRDQPQHF
TRBD2 | TRBJ2-3 | 16 | TRBV5-1 | TGCGCCAGCAGCTTGTACGAGCGGGGGACCACAGATACGCAGTATTTT | CASSLYERGTTDTQYF
NA | TRBJ2-7 | 15 | TRBV11-2 | TGTGCCAGCAGCTTTTTAACAGAGGAGGTCTACGAGCAGTACTTC | CASSFLTEEVYEQYF
TRBD1 | TRBJ1-5 | 13 | TRBV27 | TGTGCCAGCGGGACAGGGAACAATCAGCCCCAGCATTTT | CASGTGNNQPQHF
NA | TRBJ1-6 | 17 | TRBV3-1/TRBV3-2 | TGTGCCAGCAGCCAAGATAGGGTTTCGGGACGCGCGGCACCCCTCCACTTT | CASSQDRVSGRAAPLHF
TRBD1 | TRBJ2-3 | 14 | TRBV19 | TGTGCCAGTAGTGGGACAGAACTCACAGATACGCAGTATTTT | CASSGTELTDTQYF